This TCR beta chain was recorded in a study of human T cells and chemical hapten exposure. About the research overall: For the roughly 26-week duration of the study, patients were given weekly doses of diphenylcyclopropenone on the scalp. Upper-back patch tests with 0.01% DPC were read at 6 days.

V trimming: 7 bases; J trimming: 4 bases; junction bases outside the gene matches: 8. The CDR3 is made up of 15 amino acids. Per the germline V gene, CDR1 is SGHTA and CDR2 is FQGTGA. Original methodology: A per-sample median of around 100,000 TCRs was observed, with counts ranging from 23,224 to 690,600. Each CDR3 protein is one row after TCRdb ran MiXCR on the RACE reads. None of the V and J calls come from the authors' own analysis; TCRdb made them. The sample has around 82,000 distinct CDR3 sequences, 6.5% to 8.5% seen once. The time point was: patch test 2, 6 weeks after DPC sensitization. Noted treatment: therapeutic diphenylcyclopropenone sensitization with weekly scalp DPC.

The chain combines TRBV7-3 with TRBJ2-1; TRBD1 aligns across 9 bases. The TCR was taken from a woman aged 25 to 39 with alopecia areata. Some clones in this sample may be carry-over from other donors' samples. Here the sequenced sample was whole blood, taken in connection with sensitization to the hapten diphenylcyclopropenone (DPC). The DNA for the CDR3 is TGTGCCAGCACCCCAGGGACAGGGTTATACAATGAGCAGTTCTTC. This gives the protein CASTPGTGLYNEQFF.